Listed here is a single T cell receptor beta chain. The antigen is unknown. This CDR3 comprises 16 residues. Germline lookup yields CDR1 ENHRY and CDR2 SYGVKD. V gave up 3 bases and J gave up 4 bases, with 18 bases separating them. The data are from a study of cytomegalovirus exposure and HLA in healthy donors. Study-level results: The only immune exposure information that was available was CMV serostatus. DRB1 showed the most TCR associations and HLA-C the fewest in a later analysis, as rates varied by HLA locus.

This PCR relied on a set of 60 Vbeta primers and 13 Jbeta primers. The table came from immunoSEQ multiplex PCR; TCRdb's copy has only in-frame clones and leaves some out. Of about 55,000 clones in the sample, 77% are singletons; the top ten hold around 2.6%. This sequence joins TRBV10-3 and TRBJ1-2; possibly TRBD1 for D (5 bases). Sequenced: PBMCs. This receptor was obtained from a female donor in good health and CMV-seronegative. This CDR3 reads CAISEGKPGGGYGYTF. The CDR3 region has the DNA TGTGCCATCAGTGAAGGGAAGCCCGGGGGTGGCTATGGCTACACCTTC.